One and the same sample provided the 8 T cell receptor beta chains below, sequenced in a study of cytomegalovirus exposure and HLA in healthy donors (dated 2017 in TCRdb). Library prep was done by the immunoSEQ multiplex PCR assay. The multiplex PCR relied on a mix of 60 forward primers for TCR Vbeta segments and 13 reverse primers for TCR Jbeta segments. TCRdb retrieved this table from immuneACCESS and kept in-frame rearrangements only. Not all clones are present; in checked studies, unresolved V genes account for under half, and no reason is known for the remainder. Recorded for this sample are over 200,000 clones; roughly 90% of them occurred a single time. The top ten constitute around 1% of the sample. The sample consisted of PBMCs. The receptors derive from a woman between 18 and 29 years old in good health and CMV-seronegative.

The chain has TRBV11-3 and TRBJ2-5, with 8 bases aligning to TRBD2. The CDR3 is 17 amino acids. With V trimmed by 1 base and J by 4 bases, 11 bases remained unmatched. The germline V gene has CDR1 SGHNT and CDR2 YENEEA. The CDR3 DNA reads TGTGCCAGCAGCTTAGGAGCGGGAGTTTCTGATGGAGAGACCCAGTACTTC. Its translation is CASSLGAGVSDGETQYF.

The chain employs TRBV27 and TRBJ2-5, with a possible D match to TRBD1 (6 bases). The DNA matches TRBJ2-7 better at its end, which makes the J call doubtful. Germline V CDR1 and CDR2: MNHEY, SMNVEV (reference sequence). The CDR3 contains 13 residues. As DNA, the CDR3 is TGTGCCAGCAGTTTAGGGACAACCTACGAGCAGTACTTC. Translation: CASSLGTTYEQYF.

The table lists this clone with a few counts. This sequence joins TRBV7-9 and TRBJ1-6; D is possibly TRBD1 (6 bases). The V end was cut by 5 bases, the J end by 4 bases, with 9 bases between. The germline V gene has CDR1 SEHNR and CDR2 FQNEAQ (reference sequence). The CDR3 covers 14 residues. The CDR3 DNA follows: TGTGCCAGCAGCCTCCAGGGGTATAATTCACCCCTCCACTTT. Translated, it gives CASSLQGYNSPLHF.

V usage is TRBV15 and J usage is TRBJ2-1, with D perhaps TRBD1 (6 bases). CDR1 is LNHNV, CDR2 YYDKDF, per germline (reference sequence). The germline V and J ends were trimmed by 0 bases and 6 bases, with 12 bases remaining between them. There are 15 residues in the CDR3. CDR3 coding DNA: TGTGCCACCAGCAGAGATACAGGGAAAACCAATGAGCAGTTCTTC. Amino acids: CATSRDTGKTNEQFF.

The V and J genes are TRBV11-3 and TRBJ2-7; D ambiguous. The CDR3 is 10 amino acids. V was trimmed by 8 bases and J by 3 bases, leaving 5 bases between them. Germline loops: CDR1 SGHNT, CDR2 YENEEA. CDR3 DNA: TGTGCCAGCTCCGTCTACGAGCAGTACTTC. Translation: CASSVYEQYF.

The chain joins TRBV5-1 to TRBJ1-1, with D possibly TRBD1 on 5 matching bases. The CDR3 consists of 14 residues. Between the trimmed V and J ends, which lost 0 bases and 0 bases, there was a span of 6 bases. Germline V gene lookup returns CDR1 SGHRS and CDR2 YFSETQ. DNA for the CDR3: TGCGCCAGCAGCTTGGTACAGGTGAACACTGAAGCTTTCTTT. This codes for CASSLVQVNTEAFF.

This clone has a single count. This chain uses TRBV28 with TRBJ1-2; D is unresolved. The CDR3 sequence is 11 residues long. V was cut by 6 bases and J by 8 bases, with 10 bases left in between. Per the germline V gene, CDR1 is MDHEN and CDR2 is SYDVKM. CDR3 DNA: TGTGCCAGCAGGGTTCAGGCAGGCTACACCTTC. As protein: CASRVQAGYTF.

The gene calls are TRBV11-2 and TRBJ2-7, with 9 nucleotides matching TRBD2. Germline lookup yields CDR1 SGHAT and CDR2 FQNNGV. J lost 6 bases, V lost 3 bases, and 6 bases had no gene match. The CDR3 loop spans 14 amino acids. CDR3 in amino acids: CASSFQLAGSEQYF. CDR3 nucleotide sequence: TGTGCCAGCAGCTTTCAACTAGCGGGTAGCGAGCAGTACTTC.